The clone carrying this T cell receptor (beta chain) turned up a few times. Its antigen is not known. The data stem from a study of beta chain features in type 1 diabetes. With 8 bases clipped from V and 4 bases from J, the junction kept 4 bases outside the gene matches. The V gene's germline CDR1 is LNHNV and CDR2 YYDKDF (reference sequence). The CDR3 loop spans 13 amino acids. Sequenced material consisted of expressed TCRB transcripts (all of the isolated RNA was reverse transcribed). Using immunoSEQ multiplex PCR, the repertoire was profiled, and TCRdb retains in-frame clones only, with some absent. This sample carries some 360,000 clones, 15% to 20% of them seen once, and the ten largest clones take 0.044%. General study findings and limits: Among type 1 diabetes patients, VDJ junctions had fewer insertions and more deletions.

This chain joins TRBV15 and TRBJ1-4; 7 bases are shared with TRBD1. The source material was naive CD4+ T cells from blood. This TCR was sampled from a woman under 30 in good health. This chain's CDR3 is CATGGQLNEKLFF. CDR3 DNA sequence: TGTGCCACCGGGGGACAGCTTAATGAAAAACTGTTTTTT.